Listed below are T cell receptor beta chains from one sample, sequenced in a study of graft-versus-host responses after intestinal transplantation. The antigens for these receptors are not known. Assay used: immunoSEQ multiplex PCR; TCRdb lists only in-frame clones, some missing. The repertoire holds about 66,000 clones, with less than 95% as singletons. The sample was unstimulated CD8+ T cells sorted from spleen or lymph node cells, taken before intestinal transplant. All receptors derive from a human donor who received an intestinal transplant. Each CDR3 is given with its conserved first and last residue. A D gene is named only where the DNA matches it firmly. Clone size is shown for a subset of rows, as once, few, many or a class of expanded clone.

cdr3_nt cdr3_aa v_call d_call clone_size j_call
TGTGCCAGCAGCTTAGAGTCATGGGACAGGGCTGGTGAAAAACTGTTTTTT CASSLESWDRAGEKLFF TRBV7-9 TRBD1 - TRBJ1-4
TGTGCCAGCAGTTACCCCGGGACTAGCGGGGGGGCTGGGCAGTTCTTC CASSYPGTSGGAGQFF TRBV6-6 TRBD2 - TRBJ2-1
TGTGCCAGCAGCCCGGGACTTAGTGGGACAGATACGCAGTATTTT CASSPGLSGTDTQYF TRBV9 - - TRBJ2-3
TGTGCCAGCAGCCTACTAGCGGGGGGGTACAATGAGCAGTTCTTC CASSLLAGGYNEQFF TRBV7-2 TRBD2 - TRBJ2-1
TGTGCCAGCAGCCTAGGACAGGGCTACGAGCAGTACTTC CASSLGQGYEQYF TRBV6-5 TRBD1 - TRBJ2-7
TGTGCCAGCACCCCCCGACAGGGTCGCACTGAAGCTTTCTTT CASTPRQGRTEAFF TRBV6-5 TRBD1 - TRBJ1-1
TGTGCCAGTAGTCCCGGACAGGGTGTAGATACGCAGTATTTT CASSPGQGVDTQYF TRBV19 TRBD1 - TRBJ2-3
TGTGCCAGCAGTCTCGGGACAGGATACTATGGTGGCTACACCTTC CASSLGTGYYGGYTF TRBV27 TRBD1 once TRBJ1-2
TGCGCCAGCAGCCAAGATCCGCAGGGGGCAGCTTTCTTT CASSQDPQGAAFF TRBV4-1 TRBD1 few TRBJ1-1
TGCGCCAGCAGCTTGTCACCGGGAGGCACTGAAGCTTTCTTT CASSLSPGGTEAFF TRBV5-1 - - TRBJ1-1
TGTGCCAGCAGTTCCCCACAAACTAGCGGGGGTTACGAGCAGTACTTC CASSSPQTSGGYEQYF TRBV28 TRBD2 few TRBJ2-7
TGTGCCAGCAGACCGGGACTAGCGGCCACAGATACGCAGTATTTT CASRPGLAATDTQYF TRBV2 TRBD2 - TRBJ2-3
TGTGCCAGCAGCCTCGGGACAGAATTTTTTAAGCAGTACTTC CASSLGTEFFKQYF TRBV27 TRBD1 - TRBJ2-7
TGCAGTGCTAGACTAGTTATTGAGCAGTTCTTC CSARLVIEQFF TRBV20-1 - once TRBJ2-1
TGTGCCAGCAGCCCAGGGGGAGTCACTGAAGCTTTCTTT CASSPGGVTEAFF TRBV5-4 TRBD1 - TRBJ1-1
TGTGCCAGCAGCCGCCGCGGTTTATGGGAAGCTTTCTTT CASSRRGLWEAFF TRBV13 - once TRBJ1-1
TGTGCCAGCAGCGGGCTCAATCAGCCCCAGCATTTT CASSGLNQPQHF TRBV5-6 - few TRBJ1-5
TGTGCCAGCAGCCCTGGGGGGTATTCACCCCTCCACTTT CASSPGGYSPLHF TRBV5-6 - - TRBJ1-6
TGTGCCAGCAGCTTGGACAGGGCAAACACTGAAGCTTTCTTT CASSLDRANTEAFF TRBV7-6 TRBD1 - TRBJ1-1
TGCGCCAGCAGCCAACTACAGGGCTGGACTAATGAAAAACTGTTTTTT CASSQLQGWTNEKLFF TRBV4-1 - - TRBJ1-4
TGTGCCAGCAGCCAAGATCCCGACAGGCACCCTATCTACGAGCAGTACTTC CASSQDPDRHPIYEQYF TRBV14 - - TRBJ2-7
TGTGCTAGTGGTTCCCCCCCAGGGGCATCCTACGAGCAGTACTTC CASGSPPGASYEQYF TRBV12-5 - - TRBJ2-7
TGTGCCAGCAGCGTAGGTTCAGGGGGCACTGAAGCTTTCTTT CASSVGSGGTEAFF TRBV9 TRBD1 - TRBJ1-1
TGTGCCAGCAGCTTATCTAGGGACTGGGAGACCCAGTACTTC CASSLSRDWETQYF TRBV7-6 - - TRBJ2-5
TGTGCCAGCGGCGGACAGGGTTCCAATCAGCCCCAGCATTTT CASGGQGSNQPQHF TRBV27 TRBD1 - TRBJ1-5
TGTGCCAGCAGCACACCTTCTACGGGGGGCCCCGCCAGCTCCTACAATGAGCAGTTCTTC CASSTPSTGGPASSYNEQFF TRBV21-1 - - TRBJ2-1
TGTGCCAGCAGTGTGGGGGCGGTTTCCCGGACCCAGTACTTC CASSVGAVSRTQYF TRBV25-1 - - TRBJ2-5
TGTGCCAGCAGCTTAGCGCTGGCCCAGGGGGGTTCTTACGAGCAGTACTTC CASSLALAQGGSYEQYF TRBV7-8 - - TRBJ2-7
TGCGCCAAAAGACCGGGACAGGGGGTAGCTGGCTACACCTTC CAKRPGQGVAGYTF TRBV10-1 TRBD1 - TRBJ1-2
TGTGCCAGCTCTAGGGGTGGATGGGAGACCCAGTACTTC CASSRGGWETQYF TRBV27 - - TRBJ2-5
TGTGCCAGCTCAGGGGACACCCCCTCCTACGAGCAGTACTTC CASSGDTPSYEQYF TRBV18 - - TRBJ2-7
TGTGCCAGCAGCGAGAACCGACAGCTCTACGAGCAGTACTTC CASSENRQLYEQYF TRBV13 - - TRBJ2-7
TGTGCCAGCAGCCCGGGACAGGGGGCGCCGAGCGGTGAAGCTTTCTTT CASSPGQGAPSGEAFF TRBV5-6 TRBD1 - TRBJ1-1
TGTGCCAGCAGCGCATCAGGGGCCGGGGAGCTGTTTTTT CASSASGAGELFF TRBV11-2 - - TRBJ2-2
TGTGCCACCAGCAGACCGGGACAGGGGTTGGGAGCTTTCTTT CATSRPGQGLGAFF TRBV15 TRBD1 - TRBJ1-1
TGTGCCAGCAGCTTAGGTCGAGGTTCATTGAGCACTGAAGCTTTCTTT CASSLGRGSLSTEAFF TRBV13 - once TRBJ1-1
TGTGCCAGCAGTGAAAGTCAGGCCCAGAACACTGAAGCTTTCTTT CASSESQAQNTEAFF TRBV2 - - TRBJ1-1
TGTGCCAGTAGTACAGGACACACCTACGAGCAGTACTTC CASSTGHTYEQYF TRBV19 - - TRBJ2-7
TGTGCCAGCTTCGGGACAGAGGGTGAAAAACTGTTTTTT CASFGTEGEKLFF TRBV2 TRBD1 - TRBJ1-4
TGTGCCAGCAGTTACGGTCAGGGGTTGACTGAAGCTTTCTTT CASSYGQGLTEAFF TRBV6-5 - once TRBJ1-1
TGCGCCAGCAGCCACTCCAACCAAGGACAGACTAACTCCTATGGCTACACCTTC CASSHSNQGQTNSYGYTF TRBV5-1 - - TRBJ1-2
TGTGCCAGCAGTGCGGACGCAGGGACCCTACAGGGCGAGCAGTACTTC CASSADAGTLQGEQYF TRBV2 - once TRBJ2-7
TGTGCCAGCAGCGTAGGGGGGACACGCAATCAGCCCCAGCATTTT CASSVGGTRNQPQHF TRBV9 - - TRBJ1-5
TGTGCCAGCAGCTTAGACAGGGGGCTTCTTTACGAGCAGTACTTC CASSLDRGLLYEQYF TRBV7-8 TRBD1 - TRBJ2-7
TGTGCCAGCAGCTCTTGGACTAGCCTGAGCTACGAGCAGTACTTC CASSSWTSLSYEQYF TRBV6-5 TRBD2 - TRBJ2-7
TGCAGCGTTGAAGGCGGGGCCGAGCAGTTCTTC CSVEGGAEQFF TRBV29-1 - - TRBJ2-1
TGTGCCAGTAGTACGGGAATGGGTTTGGGGTTCAATGAGCAGTTCTTC CASSTGMGLGFNEQFF TRBV13 - - TRBJ2-1